This T cell receptor (beta chain) was recorded in a study of T-cell reconstitution after alpha-beta-depleted transplantation in children. Molecular barcoding with unique molecular identifiers was used for the TCRbeta library. One entry per CDR3 protein, called by TCRdb with MiXCR from the PCR reads. The sample lists more than 85,000 distinct CDR3 sequences, 4.5% to 7.5% occurring once. The CDR3 consists of 18 residues. V lost 8 bases and J lost 4; bases outside the gene matches: 22. Germline lookup yields CDR1 MDHEN and CDR2 SYDVKM. Only a few counts were recorded for this clonotype. This sequence originates from a female patient between 2 and 15 years old who had a stem cell transplant for Fanconi anemia, so the T cells may come from the graft donor. The specimen was PBMCs, mostly from graft donor cells, collected 60 days after TCRalphabeta/CD19-depleted stem cell transplant. The V and J genes are TRBV28 and TRBJ2-5; 7 positions agree with TRBD1. The CDR3 DNA is TGTGCCAGCTCTTCGATCAGGGGGTCTCTTCGCGGCGGAGAGACCCAGTACTTC. Translating gives CASSSIRGSLRGGETQYF.